These T cell receptor beta chains were read from a single sample in a study of cytomegalovirus exposure and HLA in healthy donors. TCRdb keeps only in-frame clones here, not all; method: immunoSEQ multiplex PCR. The sample includes about 130,000 clones, around two thirds seen only once; the top ten take roughly 4.5%. The specimen was PBMCs. The receptors were sampled from a young man in good health and CMV-seropositive. Each CDR3 is given with its conserved first and last residue. The order of the fields is clone size, V gene, J gene, D gene, CDR3 protein, CDR3 DNA. D genes are given only for firm matches. The size entry is marked missing in some rows and otherwise reads once, few, many or a size class.

-	TRBV19	TRBJ2-1	-	CASSPQTSSYNEQFF	TGTGCCAGTAGCCCCCAAACTAGCTCCTACAATGAGCAGTTCTTC
-	TRBV29-1	TRBJ2-3	TRBD2	CSVDRPSGGTDTQYF	TGCAGCGTTGATAGGCCAAGCGGGGGGACTGATACGCAGTATTTT
few	TRBV29-1	TRBJ2-7	-	CSVRRSSYEQYF	TGCAGCGTTAGACGGAGCTCCTACGAGCAGTACTTC
-	TRBV9	TRBJ2-7	-	CASSVGGGHYEQYF	TGTGCCAGCAGCGTAGGAGGCGGTCACTACGAGCAGTACTTC
-	TRBV5-1	TRBJ1-4	-	CASSLGGTNEKLFF	TGCGCCAGCAGCTTGGGAGGGACTAATGAAAAACTGTTTTTT
-	TRBV27	TRBJ2-3	TRBD2	CASSYGTSGSTQYF	TGTGCCAGCAGTTACGGGACTAGCGGGAGCACGCAGTATTTT
few	TRBV27	TRBJ2-1	TRBD1	CASSLRGLGYNEQFF	TGTGCCAGCAGTTTAAGGGGGCTAGGCTACAATGAGCAGTTCTTC
-	TRBV5-1	TRBJ1-1	-	CASSLGGHLPEAFF	TGCGCCAGCAGCTTGGGGGGCCATCTCCCTGAAGCTTTCTTT
-	TRBV29-1	TRBJ2-5	-	CSVVRAGVEETQYF	TGCAGCGTTGTTCGAGCGGGCGTTGAAGAGACCCAGTACTTC
-	TRBV19	TRBJ2-1	TRBD2	CASRTSGSRNEQFF	TGTGCCAGCAGGACTAGCGGGAGTAGAAATGAGCAGTTCTTC
-	TRBV15	TRBJ2-3	TRBD2	CATSRARSGGGYTQYF	TGTGCCACCAGCAGAGCTCGGAGCGGGGGGGGTTATACGCAGTATTTT
-	TRBV29-1	TRBJ2-7	TRBD2	CSVGSGREQYF	TGCAGCGTTGGAAGCGGGAGGGAGCAGTACTTC
-	TRBV5-6	TRBJ2-5	-	CASSLSRVQETQYF	TGTGCCAGCAGCTTGTCCAGGGTCCAAGAGACCCAGTACTTC
-	TRBV18	TRBJ2-7	TRBD2	CASSPINVLLAGPSYEQYF	TGTGCCAGCTCCCCTATTAATGTGTTACTAGCGGGGCCTTCCTACGAGCAGTACTTC
few	TRBV7-2	TRBJ1-2	-	CASSSVDTPNYGYTF	TGTGCCAGCAGCTCCGTCGACACACCTAACTATGGCTACACCTTC
-	TRBV27	TRBJ2-2	-	CASSLEGTGELFF	TGTGCCAGCAGTTTAGAGGGCACCGGGGAGCTGTTTTTT
-	TRBV7-2	TRBJ2-1	-	CASRLIGEQFF	TGTGCCAGCAGACTAATCGGAGAGCAGTTCTTC
-	TRBV28	TRBJ1-1	-	CASRYTGSTEAFF	TGTGCCAGCAGGTATACGGGGAGCACTGAAGCTTTCTTT
-	TRBV4-3	TRBJ2-5	TRBD2	CASSRVIAGGETQYF	TGCGCCAGCAGCCGGGTTATAGCGGGAGGAGAGACCCAGTACTTC
-	TRBV9	TRBJ2-5	TRBD2	CASSVRTGGLGETQYF	TGTGCCAGCAGCGTACGGACGGGGGGGCTTGGGGAGACCCAGTACTTC
-	TRBV11-3	TRBJ2-7	TRBD1	CASSLRTGGTYEQYF	TGTGCCAGCAGCTTAAGGACAGGGGGCACCTACGAGCAGTACTTC
-	TRBV18	TRBJ1-6	TRBD1	CASSPSLTGINSPLHF	TGTGCCAGCTCACCGTCTTTGACAGGGATAAATTCACCCCTCCACTTT
-	TRBV4-2	TRBJ2-7	-	CASSQEFQGLNYEQYF	TGTGCCAGCAGCCAAGAATTTCAGGGGCTAAACTACGAGCAGTACTTC
-	TRBV6-6	TRBJ1-5	TRBD1	CASGTGKPQHF	TGTGCCAGCGGGACAGGGAAGCCCCAGCATTTT
few	TRBV30	TRBJ1-1	-	CAWSVMTESEAFF	TGTGCCTGGAGTGTAATGACGGAGAGTGAAGCTTTCTTT
-	TRBV7-9	TRBJ2-7	-	CASSLRWEQYF	TGTGCCAGCAGCTTACGGTGGGAGCAGTACTTC
few	TRBV4-1	TRBJ2-1	-	CASSQEAITYNEQFF	TGCGCCAGCAGCCAAGAGGCAATTACCTACAATGAGCAGTTCTTC
once	TRBV5-6	TRBJ1-2	TRBD1	CASSLGARGLVRGYTF	TGTGCCAGCAGCTTGGGGGCCAGGGGGCTTGTTCGTGGCTACACCTTC
-	TRBV5-6	TRBJ1-4	-	CASSLAASRNRFEKLFF	TGTGCCAGCAGCTTGGCCGCGTCCCGAAACCGTTTCGAAAAACTGTTTTTT
once	TRBV5-6	TRBJ1-3	TRBD1	CASRKQGWSGNTIYF	TGTGCCAGCAGAAAACAGGGGTGGTCTGGAAACACCATATATTTT
-	TRBV18	TRBJ2-3	-	CASSYGWSTRGTDTQYF	TGTGCCAGCTCGTACGGGTGGTCCACCCGTGGAACAGATACGCAGTATTTT
few	TRBV7-2	TRBJ2-3	-	CASSSYLRTDTQYF	TGTGCCAGCAGCTCCTACCTACGCACAGATACGCAGTATTTT
-	TRBV7-9	TRBJ1-5	-	CSSTSGNQPQHF	TGTTCCAGCACCTCAGGGAATCAGCCCCAGCATTTT
-	TRBV7-6	TRBJ2-7	TRBD1	CASSRTPGQGVEQYF	TGTGCCAGCAGCCGCACGCCGGGACAGGGGGTCGAGCAGTACTTC
-	TRBV6-1	TRBJ2-1	-	CASRENAYNEQFF	TGTGCCAGCAGAGAGAATGCCTACAATGAGCAGTTCTTC
-	TRBV4-1	TRBJ2-1	-	CASSPGGSYNEQFF	TGCGCCAGCAGCCCCGGGGGATCCTACAATGAGCAGTTCTTC
-	TRBV19	TRBJ1-1	-	CASIPTVDDTEAFF	TGTGCCAGTATTCCGACAGTTGACGACACTGAAGCTTTCTTT
-	TRBV7-3	TRBJ1-2	TRBD1	CASSPSGTDYGYTF	TGTGCCAGCAGCCCCTCCGGGACAGACTATGGCTACACCTTC
few	TRBV10-2	TRBJ2-1	-	CASSYGVEQFF	TGCGCCAGCAGTTACGGGGTAGAGCAGTTCTTC
once	TRBV10-1	TRBJ1-4	-	CASSESIYGVGEKLFF	TGCGCCAGCAGTGAGTCGATATACGGGGTAGGCGAAAAACTGTTTTTT
-	TRBV5-1	TRBJ1-3	-	CASSVHGTTSGNTIYF	TGCGCCAGCAGCGTACACGGGACAACCTCTGGAAACACCATATATTTT
-	TRBV6-5	TRBJ1-5	-	CASRPTGNSNQPQHF	TGTGCCAGCAGACCGACGGGTAATAGCAATCAGCCCCAGCATTTT
few	TRBV28	TRBJ1-5	-	CASSLLGGSDNQPQHF	TGTGCCAGCAGTTTATTAGGGGGAAGTGACAATCAGCCCCAGCATTTT
-	TRBV7-9	TRBJ2-7	TRBD1	CASGQGVYEQYF	TGTGCCAGCGGACAGGGGGTTTACGAGCAGTACTTC
few	TRBV2	TRBJ1-5	-	CASSPMRIGQPQHF	TGTGCCAGCAGTCCAATGAGGATAGGACAGCCCCAGCATTTT
few	TRBV15	TRBJ2-5	-	CATSNVQQEETQYF	TGTGCCACCAGCAATGTACAGCAGGAAGAGACCCAGTACTTC
-	TRBV6-6	TRBJ1-1	TRBD1	CATPGQGNTEAFF	TGTGCCACCCCGGGACAGGGGAACACTGAAGCTTTCTTT
-	TRBV9	TRBJ2-5	-	CASSSNEETQYF	TGTGCCAGCAGCTCCAATGAGGAGACCCAGTACTTC
few	TRBV28	TRBJ1-2	-	CASSLPTHGGSYGYTF	TGTGCCAGCAGTTTACCCACCCATGGTGGGAGCTATGGCTACACCTTC
-	TRBV2	TRBJ1-6	-	CASKTYPSSYNSPLHF	TGTGCCAGCAAGACCTACCCTAGCTCCTATAATTCACCCCTCCACTTT
-	TRBV4-3	TRBJ2-7	TRBD2	CASSQEGGGLSDEQYF	TGCGCCAGCAGCCAAGAGGGGGGAGGGCTCTCGGACGAGCAGTACTTC
-	TRBV2	TRBJ1-4	-	CATQGITTNEKLFF	TGTGCCACCCAGGGGATTACAACTAATGAAAAACTGTTTTTT
once	TRBV28	TRBJ2-7	TRBD1	CASSSTGTGDYEQYF	TGTGCCAGCAGTTCGACCGGGACAGGGGACTACGAGCAGTACTTC
-	TRBV5-1	TRBJ2-1	TRBD2	CASSLSIPPTSGRVNEQFF	TGCGCCAGCAGCTTGTCTATTCCTCCCACTAGCGGGAGGGTAAATGAGCAGTTCTTC
-	TRBV4-2	TRBJ2-5	-	CASSPGNREWETQYF	TGTGCCAGCAGCCCAGGGAACAGGGAGTGGGAGACCCAGTACTTC
once	TRBV12-5	TRBJ1-1	TRBD1	CASGLEPGTGAFF	TGTGCTAGTGGTTTGGAGCCCGGGACAGGGGCTTTCTTT
-	TRBV28	TRBJ2-3	TRBD1	CASSDPGTGGTDTQYF	TGTGCCAGCAGTGACCCCGGGACAGGGGGCACAGATACGCAGTATTTT
-	TRBV4-1	TRBJ1-6	TRBD1	CASSQEDRDASPLHF	TGCGCCAGCAGCCAGGAAGACAGGGATGCTTCACCCCTCCACTTT
few	TRBV6-5	TRBJ2-7	TRBD1	CASRDRFYEQYF	TGTGCCAGCAGGGACAGGTTCTACGAGCAGTACTTC
few	TRBV5-6	TRBJ2-7	-	CASSPGQSYEQYF	TGTGCCAGCAGCCCTGGACAGTCCTACGAGCAGTACTTC